The entry below gives a single TCR beta chain sequence along with its context. Sequencing was performed with immunoSEQ multiplex PCR; in TCRdb, only in-frame clones are kept and a portion is missing. The table includes 45,000 to 60,000 clones, roughly 92% detected once. The data derive from a study of control samples from healthy donors and cancer patients. Material: blood. This TCR was sampled from a man aged 25-45 years in good health.

CDR3 DNA sequence: TGTGCCAGCACCCAGGGGGTTTATGGCTACACCTTC. Protein sequence: CASTQGVYGYTF. The chain uses TRBV3-1 (or the pseudogene TRBV3-2) and TRBJ1-2; TRBD1 agrees at 7 bases. Trimming removed 7 bases from V and 5 bases from J; junction bases left unmatched: 4. Looked up from germline, CDR1 is LGHDT and CDR2 is YNNKEL (reference sequence). The CDR3 runs 12 residues.